Each of the 28 T cell receptor beta chains below was sequenced from the same sample in a study of blood T cell repertoires in COVID-19. Only in-frame clones appear in the TCRdb table, and some are missing; sequencing was by immunoSEQ multiplex PCR. The sample lists about 220,000 clones, 85% to 90% occurring once. Sample: PBMCs or T cells enriched from blood (not recorded which). The receptors here all came from a woman aged 18-29 years in a cohort exposed to, infected with or recovered from COVID-19 (not recorded which).

V is TRBV27 and J is TRBJ1-2, with D maybe TRBD1 (6 bases). Germline lookup yields CDR1 MNHEY and CDR2 SMNVEV (reference sequence). V lost 5 bases and J 5 bases, leaving 15 bases between the germline ends. This CDR3 comprises 14 residues. The CDR3: CASSTTGTQYGYTF. CDR3 DNA: TGTGCCAGCAGTACTACAGGGACCCAATATGGCTACACCTTC.

The chain links TRBV6-1 to TRBJ1-3; no firm D call. Trimming took off 1 base at V and 2 bases at J, with 12 bases between the two ends. Per the germline V gene, CDR1 is MNHNS and CDR2 is SASEGT. The CDR3 has 16 amino acids. CDR3 in DNA: TGTGCCAGCAGTGAAGAGGGAGATATTCCTGGAAACACCATATATTTT. Translation: CASSEEGDIPGNTIYF.

Here the CDR3 DNA reads TGTGCCAGCAGTTTACTAGGACAGGGAATCGTGAACACTGAAGCTTTCTTT. Translating it yields CASSLLGQGIVNTEAFF. V and J are TRBV28 and TRBJ1-1; TRBD1 matches 8 bases. V lost 2 bases to trimming and J lost 0 bases; unmatched junction nucleotides: 8. The CDR3 loop spans 17 amino acids. Germline CDR1 reads MDHEN; CDR2 reads SYDVKM.

A single count supports this clone. J is TRBJ2-7 and V is TRBV7-9, with TRBD1 identical over 8 bases. The trim removed 0 bases at V and 6 bases at J, leaving 10 bases unmatched. Germline CDR1 SEHNR, CDR2 FQNEAQ (reference sequence). This CDR3 region has 16 residues. CDR3 sequence: CASSLAGQGRSLEQYF. The CDR3, as DNA: TGTGCCAGCAGCTTAGCCGGACAGGGTAGATCTCTCGAGCAGTACTTC. The full variable domain, its missing parts supplied by reference TRBV7-9 and TRBJ2-7, is DTGVSQNPRHKITKRGQNVTFRCDPISEHNRLYWYRQTLGQGPEFLTYFQNEAQLEKSRLLSDRFSAERPKGSFSTLEIQRTEQGDSAMYLCASSLAGQGRSLEQYFGPGTRLTVT.

The chain couples TRBV11-2 to TRBJ2-1, with D possibly matching TRBD2 (6 bases). The V end was cut by 4 bases, the J end by 9 bases, with 13 bases between. CDR1 and CDR2 from the germline V gene are SGHAT and FQNNGV. The CDR3 consists of 13 residues. CDR3 coding DNA: TGTGCCAGCAGCTATCGGAGGGGCACTGAGCAGTTCTTC. Translating gives CASSYRRGTEQFF.

The genes are TRBV28 and TRBJ2-1; 7 bases are a match to TRBD2. Germline CDR1 and CDR2: MDHEN and SYDVKM. Trimming removed 8 bases from V and 4 bases from J; junction bases left unmatched: 5. CDR3 length: 13 amino acids. CDR3 coding DNA: TGTGCCAGCGGCGGGGGAGCTTACAATGAGCAGTTCTTC. Protein product: CASGGGAYNEQFF. The entire variable domain, with the rest obtained from reference TRBV28 and TRBJ2-1, is as follows: DVKVTQSSRYLVKRTGEKVFLECVQDMDHENMFWYRQDPGLGLRLIYFSYDVKMKEKGDIPEGYSVSREKKERFSLILESASTNQTSMYLCASGGGAYNEQFFGPGTRLTVL.

This clone was seen just once. The CDR3: CASSTLGLSGEQYF. DNA of the CDR3: TGTGCCAGCAGTACCCTCGGTCTAAGTGGCGAGCAGTACTTC. This sequence joins TRBV2 and TRBJ2-7; D not certain. The V end was cut by 5 bases, the J end by 6 bases, with 17 bases between. The CDR3 is 14 residues long. CDR1 and CDR2 from the germline V gene are SNHLY and FYNNEI.

Only one count was recorded for this clone. The gene calls are TRBV9 and TRBJ2-1; no clear D gene. The V end was cut by 0 bases, the J end by 5 bases, with 6 bases between. The CDR3 has 13 amino acids. Germline-derived CDR1 and CDR2 are SGDLS and YYNGEE. DNA of the CDR3: TGTGCCAGCAGCGTAGCTGTCGACAATGAGCAGTTCTTC. This codes for CASSVAVDNEQFF.

The V call is TRBV4-2, the J call TRBJ2-5, with D perhaps TRBD1 (7 bases). The CDR3 totals 17 residues. V was shortened by 0 bases and J by 5 bases, with 19 bases between the two germline ends. From germline, CDR1 is LGHNA and CDR2 YNFKEQ. CDR3 nucleotide sequence: TGTGCCAGCAGCCAAGAGCAGGGGGGTAGCGCCCTTGAGACCCAGTACTTC. This encodes CASSQEQGGSALETQYF.

V usage is TRBV5-6 and J usage is TRBJ2-1; 12 bases are a match to TRBD2. The CDR3 loop spans 18 amino acids. V trimming: 2 bases; J trimming: 3 bases; junction bases outside the gene matches: 9. Germline assignment: CDR1 SGHDT and CDR2 YYEEEE. CDR3 nucleotides: TGTGCCAGCAGCTTCCTGCGTTCTAGCGGGAGGGACTACAATGAGCAGTTCTTC. It translates to CASSFLRSSGRDYNEQFF.

The chain is built from TRBV9 and TRBJ2-5, with a tentative D call TRBD1 (6 bases). The V end was cut by 3 bases, the J end by 5 bases, with 14 bases between. Germline V gene data show CDR1 as SGDLS and CDR2 as YYNGEE. The CDR3 covers 14 residues. Here the CDR3 reads CASSADTGSETQYF. Written as DNA, the CDR3 is TGTGCCAGCAGCGCGGATACAGGGTCGGAGACCCAGTACTTC.

The chain is built from TRBV11-2 and TRBJ2-7; possible D gene TRBD1, 6 bases. Germline V gene sequence: CDR1 SGHAT, CDR2 FQNNGV. V dropped 3 bases and J dropped 3 bases, with 15 bases sitting between them. The CDR3 sequence is 15 residues long. This CDR3 is CASSFGAGAIYEQYF. As DNA, the CDR3 is TGTGCCAGCAGCTTCGGCGCAGGGGCTATCTACGAGCAGTACTTC.

This clone was seen a single time. This chain links TRBV28 with TRBJ2-7; D is unresolved. The germline V gene has CDR1 MDHEN and CDR2 SYDVKM. V gave up 5 bases and J gave up 5 bases, with 10 bases separating them. The CDR3 extends over 12 amino acids. The CDR3 DNA reads TGTGCCAGCAGTAACCACGCGAACGAGCAGTACTTC. Protein sequence: CASSNHANEQYF.

The chain recombines TRBV30 with TRBJ2-2; no clear D gene. Per germline, CDR1 GTSNPN and CDR2 SVGIG (reference sequence). The CDR3 length is 14 residues. V was cut by 0 bases and J by 7 bases, with 12 bases left in between. The CDR3: CAWSVITFGGELFF. CDR3 sequence (DNA): TGTGCCTGGAGTGTGATTACCTTCGGCGGGGAGCTGTTTTTT.

This chain uses TRBV13 with TRBJ1-2; no definite D call. Deletions cut 2 bases from V and 8 bases from J, with 6 bases between. CDR3 length: 11 residues. CDR1 PRHDT and CDR2 FYEKMQ come from the germline V gene (reference sequence). CDR3 bases: TGTGCCAGCAGCTTAAGCGGGGGCTACACCTTC. Protein: CASSLSGGYTF. Full variable domain (outside the CDR3, taken from reference TRBV13 and TRBJ1-2): AAGVIQSPRHLIKEKRETATLKCYPIPRHDTVYWYQQGPGQDPQFLISFYEKMQSDKGSIPDRFSAQQFSDYHSELNMSSLELGDSALYFCASSLSGGYTFGSGTRLTVV.

The rearrangement links TRBV7-9 to TRBJ2-1; D is possibly TRBD2 (5 bases). CDR3 size: 16 residues. V gave up 1 base and J gave up 0 bases, with 10 bases separating them. From germline, CDR1 is SEHNR and CDR2 FQNEAQ (reference sequence). CDR3 loop: CASSLGLGSSYNEQFF. CDR3 in DNA: TGTGCCAGCAGCTTAGGTCTAGGGAGCTCCTACAATGAGCAGTTCTTC.

The chain joins TRBV5-1 to TRBJ1-2; 10 bases fit TRBD1. J gave up 3 bases and V 0 bases, and 2 bases lay outside the gene matches. Germline V gene sequence: CDR1 SGHRS, CDR2 YFSETQ. The CDR3 is made up of 15 amino acids. In DNA form, the CDR3 reads TGCGCCAGCAGCTTGGTAGGGACAGGGGACTATGGCTACACCTTC. Its translation: CASSLVGTGDYGYTF.

The rearrangement joins TRBV6-5 to TRBJ1-6; no definite D call. Germline lookup yields CDR1 MNHEY and CDR2 SVGAGI. The CDR3 has 15 amino acids. V was trimmed by 7 bases and J by 0 bases, leaving 10 bases between them. The DNA for the CDR3 is TGTGCCAGCAAAAAAGGGAGCTCCTATAATTCACCCCTCCACTTT. This sequence encodes CASKKGSSYNSPLHF.

The rearrangement links TRBV14 to TRBJ2-5; D perhaps matches TRBD2 (6 bases). Trimming removed 3 bases from V and 5 bases from J, with 7 bases in between. This CDR3 spans 12 amino acids. Germline CDR1 and CDR2: SGHDN and FVKESK. CDR3 sequence reads: CASSHGGETQYF. In DNA form, the CDR3 reads TGTGCCAGCAGCCATGGAGGGGAGACCCAGTACTTC.

V is TRBV9 and J is TRBJ2-5, with 13 bases that match TRBD2. The CDR3 covers 16 residues. Losses at the gene ends were 3 bases for V and 3 bases for J; bases not matched to a gene: 5. The germline gives CDR1 SGDLS, CDR2 YYNGEE. CDR3 DNA: TGTGCCAGCAGCGAAGGACTAGCGGGAGTGGAAGAGACCCAGTACTTC. Protein: CASSEGLAGVEETQYF.

The rearrangement links TRBV7-9 to TRBJ2-1; 9 bases agree with TRBD1. Looked up from germline, CDR1 is SEHNR and CDR2 is FQNEAQ (reference sequence). V was pared by 5 bases and J by 4 bases, with 6 bases of the junction left unmatched. CDR3 length: 15 residues. In DNA form, the CDR3 reads TGTGCCAGCAGCGCCTCCGGGACAGGGTACAATGAGCAGTTCTTC. Amino acid sequence: CASSASGTGYNEQFF.

V is TRBV5-1 and J is TRBJ2-3; D possibly corresponds to TRBD2 (6 bases). The CDR3 loop spans 18 amino acids. The germline V gene encodes CDR1 SGHRS and CDR2 YFSETQ. Trimming removed 1 base from V and 0 bases from J, with 18 bases in between. The CDR3 is CASSLRRQGGTSTDTQYF. In nucleotides, the CDR3 is TGCGCCAGCAGCTTGAGACGGCAGGGAGGAACAAGCACAGATACGCAGTATTTT.

The V call is TRBV18, the J call TRBJ1-2, with D unresolved. This CDR3 has 17 residues. CDR1 and CDR2 from the germline V gene are KGHSH and LQKENI. V was cut by 0 bases and J by 0 bases, with 14 bases left in between. The CDR3 DNA is TGTGCCAGCTCACCACCGGGCGCGAAAACTGCTAACTATGGCTACACCTTC. The encoded protein is CASSPPGAKTANYGYTF.

This sequence joins TRBV2 and TRBJ2-3; 8 nucleotides match TRBD1. The CDR3 consists of 17 residues. With 1 base clipped from V and 2 bases from J, the junction kept 8 bases outside the gene matches. The germline gives CDR1 SNHLY, CDR2 FYNNEI. The CDR3 is CASSEVDRDPFTDTQYF. The CDR3 nucleotides are TGTGCCAGCAGTGAAGTGGACAGGGACCCCTTCACAGATACGCAGTATTTT.

Only one count was recorded for this clone. The chain has TRBV28 and TRBJ2-6; D remains ambiguous. Germline V gene sequence: CDR1 MDHEN, CDR2 SYDVKM. The CDR3 is made up of 14 amino acids. Deletions cut 4 bases from V and 2 bases from J, with 6 bases between. CDR3 DNA sequence: TGTGCCAGCAGTTCAGTCCCTGGGGCCAACGTCCTGACTTTC. Translation: CASSSVPGANVLTF.

The rearrangement joins TRBV10-3 to TRBJ1-5; D may be TRBD1 (5 bases). CDR3 length: 13 residues. Between the trimmed V and J ends, which lost 7 bases and 0 bases, there was a span of 7 bases. Germline-derived CDR1 and CDR2 are ENHRY and SYGVKD. This chain's CDR3 is CAITGDSNQPQHF. CDR3 DNA sequence: TGTGCCATCACGGGGGATAGCAATCAGCCCCAGCATTTT.

The J gene is TRBJ2-1, the V gene TRBV6-5; D is uncertain. In germline, CDR1 is MNHEY, CDR2 SVGAGI. Trimming removed 6 bases at V and 5 bases at J, with 11 bases between. The CDR3 spans 13 residues. The CDR3 DNA reads TGTGCCAGCAGGGTGCGTCCCGACAATGAGCAGTTCTTC. It codes for CASRVRPDNEQFF.

V is TRBV7-2 and J is TRBJ1-5; no clear D gene. Trimming took 4 bases from V and 9 from J, leaving 13 bases between them. The CDR3 contains 13 residues. CDR1 and CDR2 from the germline V gene are SGHTA and FQGNSA. The CDR3 DNA reads as TGTGCCAGCAGCTCCGAGAGGGATTTGCCCCAGCATTTT. Translation gives CASSSERDLPQHF. The whole variable domain, remainder taken from reference TRBV7-2 and TRBJ1-5, is GAGVSQSPSNKVTEKGKDVELRCDPISGHTALYWYRQSLGQGLEFLIYFQGNSAPDKSGLPSDRFSAERTGGSVSTLTIQRTQQEDSAVYLCASSSERDLPQHFGDGTRLSIL.